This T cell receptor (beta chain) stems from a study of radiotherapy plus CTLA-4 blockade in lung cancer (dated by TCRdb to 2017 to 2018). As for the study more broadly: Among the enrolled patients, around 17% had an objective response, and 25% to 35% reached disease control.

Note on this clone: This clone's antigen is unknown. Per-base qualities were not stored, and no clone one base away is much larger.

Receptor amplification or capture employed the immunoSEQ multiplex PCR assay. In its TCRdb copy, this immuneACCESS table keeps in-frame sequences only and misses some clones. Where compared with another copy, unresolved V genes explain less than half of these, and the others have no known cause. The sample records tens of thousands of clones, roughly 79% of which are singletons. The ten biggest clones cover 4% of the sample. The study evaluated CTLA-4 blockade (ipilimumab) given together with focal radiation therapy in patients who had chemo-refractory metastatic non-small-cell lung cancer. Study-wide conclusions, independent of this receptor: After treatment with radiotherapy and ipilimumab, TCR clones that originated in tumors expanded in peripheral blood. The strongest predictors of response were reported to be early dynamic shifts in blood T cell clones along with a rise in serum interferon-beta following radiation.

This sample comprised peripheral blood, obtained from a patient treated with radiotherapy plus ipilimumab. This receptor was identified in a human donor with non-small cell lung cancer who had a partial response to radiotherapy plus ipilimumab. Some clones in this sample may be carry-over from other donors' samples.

DNA sequence: TGTGCCAGCAAGGACTATACTAATGAAAAACTGTTTTTT. Its translation is CASKDYTNEKLFF. The chain is encoded by TRBV28 joined to TRBJ1-4, with the identity of the D gene unclear. V is clipped by 7 bases and J by 2 bases, and the sequence between their germline boundaries is 8 bases long. Per the germline V gene, MDHEN is the CDR1 and SYDVKM is the CDR2. The CDR3 contains 13 residues, cysteine and phenylalanine counted. The kept DNA is CDR3 alone, 39 bases in frame from the first base.